The rows below give T cell receptor beta chains drawn from one sample of a study of T cell repertoires in cytomegalovirus infection. Their antigen targets remain unknown. TCRdb called the reads again in MiXCR, with one record for every CDR3 protein. The table records hundreds of thousands of distinct CDR3 sequences, about 27% of them present only once. The material was cultured PBMCs, obtained from culture after CMV antigen stimulation. The receptor set was obtained from a human donor in good health (CMV status not recorded). Some clones in this sample may be carry-over from other donors' samples. Each CDR3 is given with its conserved first and last residue. D genes are given only for firm matches. Some rows mark clone size as missing; the rest say once, few, many or name a class of expanded clone.

v_call	clone_size	j_call	d_call	cdr3_nt	cdr3_aa
TRBV7-6	.	TRBJ1-4	.	TGTGCCAGCAGCCGCGACAGGGAAAAACTGTTTTTT	CASSRDREKLFF
TRBV12-5	.	TRBJ2-1	.	TGTGCTAGTGGTCCGGGACAAGTTAGCCGTGAGCAGTTCTTC	CASGPGQVSREQFF
TRBV12-3/TRBV12-4	few	TRBJ1-5	.	TGTGCCAGCAACGGAGGCAGGGCAGGCAATCAGCCCCAGCATTTT	CASNGGRAGNQPQHF
TRBV19	.	TRBJ1-5	TRBD1	TGTGCCACTTTCGAGGGGGCAGAGCATCAGCCCCAGCATTTT	CATFEGAEHQPQHF
TRBV5-5	.	TRBJ2-7	.	TGTGCCAGCAGCTTGGTTGACGGCACCTACGAGCAGTACTTC	CASSLVDGTYEQYF
TRBV19	many	TRBJ1-1	.	TGTGCCAGTAGCACATCTTGGGGTGACACTGAAGCTTTCTTT	CASSTSWGDTEAFF
TRBV6-1	few	TRBJ2-1	.	TGTGCCAGCAGTGGGACGGACAGCTCCTACAATGAGCAGTTCTTC	CASSGTDSSYNEQFF
TRBV7-9	many	TRBJ2-3	.	TGTGCCAGCAGCTTAGGGGGCTCGGGCACAGATACGCAGTATTTT	CASSLGGSGTDTQYF
TRBV20-1	.	TRBJ2-1	TRBD2	TGCAGTGCCTTAGCGGGGGACTCCTACAATGAGCAGTTCTTC	CSALAGDSYNEQFF
TRBV12-3/TRBV12-4	.	TRBJ2-5	.	TGTGCCAGCAGTTTAAAGGGAATCGAGACCCAGTACTTC	CASSLKGIETQYF
TRBV5-1	.	TRBJ2-2	TRBD1	TGCGCCAGCAGCCAGACAGGGTCGGCGAACACCGGGGAGCTGTTTTTT	CASSQTGSANTGELFF
TRBV12-3/TRBV12-4	few	TRBJ1-2	TRBD1	TGTGCCAGCAGTATCGGACAGGGGAGGAACTATGGCTACACCTTC	CASSIGQGRNYGYTF
TRBV12-3/TRBV12-4	.	TRBJ1-1	.	TGTGCCTCAAAATCACAGGGTCTGAACACTGAAGCTTTCTTT	CASKSQGLNTEAFF
TRBV19	.	TRBJ1-4	.	TGTGCGAGTACGCCAGGGACAACGAATGAAAAACTGTTTTTT	CASTPGTTNEKLFF
TRBV7-8	many	TRBJ2-1	TRBD2	TGTGCCAGCAGCCCGCGACTAGCGGGGGGGAAATCATCCTACAATGAGCAGTTCTTC	CASSPRLAGGKSSYNEQFF
TRBV19	.	TRBJ2-3	TRBD2	TGTGCCAGTAGAGCGGGGAGGACAGATACGCAGTATTTT	CASRAGRTDTQYF
TRBV6-5	.	TRBJ1-1	.	TGTGCCAGCAGTTACTCGGGGTACACTGAAGCTTTCTTT	CASSYSGYTEAFF
TRBV7-9	.	TRBJ1-1	TRBD1	TGTGCCAGCAGCTCATGGGACAGGAACACTGAAGCTTTCTTT	CASSSWDRNTEAFF
TRBV6-1	few	TRBJ1-1	.	TGTGCCAGCAGTGAACGAGGTATGAACACTGAAGCTTTCTTT	CASSERGMNTEAFF
TRBV3-1	many	TRBJ2-7	.	TGTGCCAGCAGCCAAGTAATGGGCGAGCAGTACTTC	CASSQVMGEQYF
TRBV20-1	.	TRBJ2-5	TRBD2	TGCAGTGCTAGTTCGGCTAGGACTAGCGGGAGGGCCCAGGAGACCCAGTACTTC	CSASSARTSGRAQETQYF
TRBV7-2	many	TRBJ1-3	.	TGTGCCAGCAGCTTAACACAGGGTGGAAACACCATATATTTT	CASSLTQGGNTIYF
TRBV6-1	.	TRBJ1-6	TRBD1	TGTGCCAGCCTCACAGGGGGCAACAGTTCACCCCTCCACTTT	CASLTGGNSSPLHF
TRBV19	.	TRBJ1-5	.	TGTGCCAGTAGTAAGCGGTTTCGCGGGGATCAGCCCCAGCATTTT	CASSKRFRGDQPQHF
TRBV5-1	few	TRBJ1-2	.	TGCGCCAGCAGCTTCGCCGGCAGGGACAACTATGGCTACACCTTC	CASSFAGRDNYGYTF
TRBV24-1	few	TRBJ2-1	TRBD2	TGTGCCACCAGTGCAATAGGGGCGGGGGGGAATGAGCAGTTCTTC	CATSAIGAGGNEQFF
TRBV6-1	few	TRBJ2-3	TRBD1	TGTGCCAGCAGGATGACAGGGGGCGCAGATACGCAGTATTTT	CASRMTGGADTQYF
TRBV4-2	few	TRBJ2-5	.	TGTGCCAGCAGCCAAGATCTTCAAGGGGGGGGCCGCCAAGAGACCCAGTACTTC	CASSQDLQGGGRQETQYF
TRBV7-9	.	TRBJ2-3	.	TGTGCCACCCCAGTGGGAGGAGGGGATACGCAGTATTTT	CATPVGGGDTQYF
TRBV5-1	few	TRBJ1-1	.	TGCGCCAGCAGCTTGGTAGGGAGAAGGACTGAAGCTTTCTTT	CASSLVGRRTEAFF
TRBV7-2	many	TRBJ1-5	.	TGTGCCAGCAGCTTCGCCGGGTATGGCAATCAGCCCCAGCATTTT	CASSFAGYGNQPQHF
TRBV7-2	.	TRBJ2-7	TRBD1	TGTGCCAGCACCGACCCCCCCCTTACAGGGGGCAGGTACGAGCAGTACTTC	CASTDPPLTGGRYEQYF
TRBV6-5	few	TRBJ2-4	.	TGTGCCAGCAGTTCTCAGGGGGGGAACATTCAGTACTTC	CASSSQGGNIQYF